This T cell receptor (beta chain) comes out of a study of T cell repertoires in cytomegalovirus infection. TCRdb redid the calling of the reads with MiXCR, one entry per CDR3 protein. This sample yields approximately 89,000 distinct CDR3 sequences, of which 25% to 30% are seen a single time; less than 75% belongs to the top ten. Trimming cost V 1 base and J 1 base, with 10 bases left between them. The germline CDR1 and CDR2 sequences are LNHDA and SQIVND (reference sequence). The CDR3 covers 15 residues. Turning to this clonotype: Its antigen remains unidentified.

The sequence was obtained from a human donor in good health (CMV status not recorded). Some clones in this sample may be carry-over from other donors' samples. The starting material was CD8+ T cells from cultured PBMCs, obtained from culture after CMV antigen stimulation. The chain recombines TRBV19 with TRBJ1-1; D gene unclear. The CDR3 loop reads CASSIGFRSNTEAFF. CDR3 coding DNA: TGTGCCAGTAGTATAGGGTTTCGGTCGAACACTGAAGCTTTCTTT.